The T cell receptor (beta chain) described here comes from a study of T cell responses to AZD1222 COVID-19 vaccine. The overall study: Second doses at about 4 or about 12 weeks were pooled. Study-wide results and caveats: At baseline, seropositivity was found in only six or seven AZD1222 recipients. Donors in the cohort were predominantly white British and more often female, and clonal diversity was possibly underestimated. Unmutated regions of variants are reportedly targeted by nearly half of spike-specific TCRs.

Comment on this clone: Its antigen is not known.

Germline V gene data show CDR1 as GTSNPN and CDR2 as SVGIG (reference sequence). The CDR3 runs to 13 residues. The V and J ends lost 2 bases and 4 bases respectively, with 6 bases between them. Sequencing was performed with immunoSEQ multiplex PCR; in TCRdb, only in-frame clones are kept and a portion is missing. The sample lists about 110,000 clones, more than 70% occurring once. The sample consisted of peripheral blood, taken on day 0 of AZD1222 vaccination. V usage is TRBV30 and J usage is TRBJ2-6, with D tentatively TRBD2 (5 bases). The sequence was collected from an adult in good health. The CDR3 nucleotides are TGTGCCTGGAGTCGGGAAGGGGCCAACGTCCTGACTTTC. Encoded protein: CAWSREGANVLTF.